Listed below are T cell receptor beta chains from one sample, sequenced in a study of T cell responses to AZD1222 COVID-19 vaccine. Some clones are missing from TCRdb's copy, which holds only in-frame ones; the method was immunoSEQ multiplex PCR. The sample consists of about 150,000 clones, around 93% of them appearing once. The sequencing used peripheral blood, collected 28 days after the second AZD1222 dose. Receptors originate from an adult who received the AZD1222 COVID-19 vaccine. Both conserved end residues are part of each CDR3. The order of the fields is J gene, D gene, clone size, V gene, CDR3 protein. The D gene is left open where the match is weak. Size is omitted from some rows. Given values are once, few, many or a class for expanded clones.

J gene: TRBJ1-2; D gene: -; clone size: -; V gene: TRBV3-1/TRBV3-2; CDR3 protein: CASSWGGVNGYTF
J gene: TRBJ2-5; D gene: TRBD1; clone size: -; V gene: TRBV6-2/TRBV6-3; CDR3 protein: CASSYSRDRVGQETQYF
J gene: TRBJ1-2; D gene: -; clone size: once; V gene: TRBV18; CDR3 protein: CASSPQGVVYGYTF
J gene: TRBJ2-7; D gene: TRBD1; clone size: once; V gene: TRBV5-6; CDR3 protein: CASSMSTGLKTYEQYF
J gene: TRBJ1-2; D gene: -; clone size: -; V gene: TRBV2; CDR3 protein: CASHTAQGMGYTF
J gene: TRBJ1-1; D gene: -; clone size: -; V gene: TRBV6-5; CDR3 protein: CASSYSQGSTEAFF
J gene: TRBJ2-1; D gene: -; clone size: -; V gene: TRBV6-5; CDR3 protein: CASSQEGSYNEQFF
J gene: TRBJ1-5; D gene: TRBD1; clone size: -; V gene: TRBV7-8; CDR3 protein: CASSFIGTGSNQPQHF
J gene: TRBJ2-3; D gene: TRBD1; clone size: once; V gene: TRBV6-4; CDR3 protein: CASSDSGTGVPDTQYF
J gene: TRBJ2-3; D gene: TRBD2; clone size: -; V gene: TRBV5-1; CDR3 protein: CASSILGGAADTQYF
J gene: TRBJ2-3; D gene: -; clone size: -; V gene: TRBV3-1/TRBV3-2; CDR3 protein: CASSSSRLSQDTQYF
J gene: TRBJ1-1; D gene: -; clone size: -; V gene: TRBV4-1; CDR3 protein: CASSQESAREAFF
J gene: TRBJ2-1; D gene: -; clone size: -; V gene: TRBV28; CDR3 protein: CASSFFLFKVTYNEQFF
J gene: TRBJ1-1; D gene: -; clone size: -; V gene: TRBV4-1; CDR3 protein: CASSQHFPPEQKAFF
J gene: TRBJ2-3; D gene: TRBD2; clone size: -; V gene: TRBV4-3; CDR3 protein: CAAGLAGTDTQYF
J gene: TRBJ1-2; D gene: TRBD1; clone size: -; V gene: TRBV18; CDR3 protein: CASSQDTGGMTRGYTF
J gene: TRBJ1-2; D gene: -; clone size: -; V gene: TRBV14; CDR3 protein: CASSPSFYGYTF
J gene: TRBJ2-2; D gene: -; clone size: -; V gene: TRBV6-1; CDR3 protein: CASSEYVAGELFF
J gene: TRBJ2-7; D gene: TRBD1; clone size: -; V gene: TRBV6-5; CDR3 protein: CASSSAGTAAYEQYF
J gene: TRBJ1-6; D gene: -; clone size: -; V gene: TRBV5-1; CDR3 protein: CASSLFSGRQNSPLHF
J gene: TRBJ2-3; D gene: -; clone size: -; V gene: TRBV11-3; CDR3 protein: CASSQGTGASTDTQYF
J gene: TRBJ1-5; D gene: TRBD1; clone size: few; V gene: TRBV15; CDR3 protein: CATSSSPGQGLIQPQHF
J gene: TRBJ1-6; D gene: -; clone size: -; V gene: TRBV7-8; CDR3 protein: CASSFGNSPLHF
J gene: TRBJ2-1; D gene: TRBD1; clone size: -; V gene: TRBV7-9; CDR3 protein: CASSSRGPSYNEQFF
J gene: TRBJ1-6; D gene: -; clone size: -; V gene: TRBV6-1; CDR3 protein: CASSETGTDNSPLHF
J gene: TRBJ2-7; D gene: TRBD2; clone size: -; V gene: TRBV4-1; CDR3 protein: CASSQRGLAGIYEQYF
J gene: TRBJ1-5; D gene: -; clone size: few; V gene: TRBV12-5; CDR3 protein: CASGRRNITEGGNQPQHF
J gene: TRBJ2-7; D gene: -; clone size: -; V gene: TRBV19; CDR3 protein: CASRGAEGDSYEQYF
J gene: TRBJ2-2; D gene: -; clone size: -; V gene: TRBV7-7; CDR3 protein: CASSLGGGNTGELFF
J gene: TRBJ1-1; D gene: TRBD1; clone size: -; V gene: TRBV7-3; CDR3 protein: CASSLSLGQKSYTEAFF
J gene: TRBJ2-5; D gene: -; clone size: -; V gene: TRBV19; CDR3 protein: CASSIRPAETQYF
J gene: TRBJ1-1; D gene: -; clone size: -; V gene: TRBV19; CDR3 protein: CASSNQGTEAFF
J gene: TRBJ1-2; D gene: TRBD1; clone size: -; V gene: TRBV6-5; CDR3 protein: CASTMGRQGYGYTF
J gene: TRBJ2-7; D gene: TRBD2; clone size: -; V gene: TRBV7-2; CDR3 protein: CASSLSSGLHEQYF
J gene: TRBJ1-3; D gene: -; clone size: once; V gene: TRBV7-9; CDR3 protein: CASSLWGSGNTIYF
J gene: TRBJ2-7; D gene: -; clone size: -; V gene: TRBV3-1/TRBV3-2; CDR3 protein: CASSQDLIFSPYEQYF
J gene: TRBJ1-1; D gene: -; clone size: -; V gene: TRBV9; CDR3 protein: CASSSGTVNTEAFF
J gene: TRBJ1-5; D gene: TRBD1; clone size: -; V gene: TRBV2; CDR3 protein: CASSAGTGHQPQHF
J gene: TRBJ2-1; D gene: TRBD2; clone size: -; V gene: TRBV11-2; CDR3 protein: CASSLGSGGNEQFF
J gene: TRBJ1-5; D gene: -; clone size: -; V gene: TRBV5-1; CDR3 protein: CASSPMGGDNQPQHF
J gene: TRBJ2-7; D gene: -; clone size: once; V gene: TRBV3-1/TRBV3-2; CDR3 protein: CASSQDGRPTYEQYF
J gene: TRBJ2-2; D gene: -; clone size: -; V gene: TRBV6-5; CDR3 protein: CASSTDLTTGELFF
J gene: TRBJ2-7; D gene: -; clone size: -; V gene: TRBV6-5; CDR3 protein: CASSYSAAGKAREQYF
J gene: TRBJ2-7; D gene: -; clone size: few; V gene: TRBV30; CDR3 protein: CAWSITGYEQYF
J gene: TRBJ1-5; D gene: -; clone size: once; V gene: TRBV5-6; CDR3 protein: CASQEGDQPQHF
J gene: TRBJ1-2; D gene: -; clone size: -; V gene: TRBV4-1; CDR3 protein: CASSQGPGGYTF
J gene: TRBJ1-2; D gene: -; clone size: -; V gene: TRBV6-5; CDR3 protein: CASSRLGGYGYTF
J gene: TRBJ1-1; D gene: TRBD1; clone size: -; V gene: TRBV6-5; CDR3 protein: CASRGRTGVPEAFF
J gene: TRBJ1-3; D gene: TRBD1; clone size: -; V gene: TRBV7-9; CDR3 protein: CASSPRQGNAGNTIYF
J gene: TRBJ2-5; D gene: -; clone size: once; V gene: TRBV5-1; CDR3 protein: CASSLAQPQETQYF
J gene: TRBJ1-2; D gene: TRBD1; clone size: -; V gene: TRBV7-2; CDR3 protein: CASSPTGQGFGYTF
J gene: TRBJ2-2; D gene: -; clone size: -; V gene: TRBV7-8; CDR3 protein: CASSPRDKSAGELFF
J gene: TRBJ1-1; D gene: -; clone size: -; V gene: TRBV6-5; CDR3 protein: CASTGDKNTEAFF
J gene: TRBJ1-2; D gene: -; clone size: -; V gene: TRBV3-1/TRBV3-2; CDR3 protein: CASSPGQTPYGYTF
J gene: TRBJ1-2; D gene: -; clone size: once; V gene: TRBV12-5; CDR3 protein: CASGFQIRQGKEYGYTF
J gene: TRBJ2-7; D gene: TRBD1; clone size: -; V gene: TRBV28; CDR3 protein: CASGTGGAEQYF
J gene: TRBJ1-2; D gene: TRBD1; clone size: -; V gene: TRBV7-6; CDR3 protein: CASSLQPNRDRDRGYTF
J gene: TRBJ1-4; D gene: -; clone size: -; V gene: TRBV15; CDR3 protein: CATSPARSTTNEKLFF
J gene: TRBJ1-6; D gene: -; clone size: -; V gene: TRBV27; CDR3 protein: CASRVGGGYSPLHF